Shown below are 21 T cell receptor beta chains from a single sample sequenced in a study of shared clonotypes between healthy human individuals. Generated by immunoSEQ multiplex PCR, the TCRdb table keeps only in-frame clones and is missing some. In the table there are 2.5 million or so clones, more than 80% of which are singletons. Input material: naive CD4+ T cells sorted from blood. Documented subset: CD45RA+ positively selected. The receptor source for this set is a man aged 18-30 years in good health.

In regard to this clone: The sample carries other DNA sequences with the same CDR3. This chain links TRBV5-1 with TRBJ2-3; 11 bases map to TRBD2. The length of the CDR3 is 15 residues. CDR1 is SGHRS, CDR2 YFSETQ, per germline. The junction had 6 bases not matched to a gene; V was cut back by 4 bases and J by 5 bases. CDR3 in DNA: TGCGCCAGCAGCCTGGGACTAGCGGTTGGAGATACGCAGTATTTT. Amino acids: CASSLGLAVGDTQYF.

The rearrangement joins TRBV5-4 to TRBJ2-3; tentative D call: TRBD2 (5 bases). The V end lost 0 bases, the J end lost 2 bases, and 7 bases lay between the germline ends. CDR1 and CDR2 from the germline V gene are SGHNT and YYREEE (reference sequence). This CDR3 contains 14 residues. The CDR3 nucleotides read TGTGCCAGCAGCTTGGGAGCGGCCACAGATACGCAGTATTTT. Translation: CASSLGAATDTQYF.

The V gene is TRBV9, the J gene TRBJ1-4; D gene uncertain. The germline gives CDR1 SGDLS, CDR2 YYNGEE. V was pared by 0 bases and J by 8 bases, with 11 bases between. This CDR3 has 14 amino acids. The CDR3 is CASSVDVNGEKLFF. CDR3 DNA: TGTGCCAGCAGCGTAGACGTCAACGGGGAAAAACTGTTTTTT.

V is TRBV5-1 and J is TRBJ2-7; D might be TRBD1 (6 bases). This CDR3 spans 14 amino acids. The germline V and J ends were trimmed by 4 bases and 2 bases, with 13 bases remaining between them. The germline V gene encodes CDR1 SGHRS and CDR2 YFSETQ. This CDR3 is CASSPQGSTYEQYF. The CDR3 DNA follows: TGCGCCAGCAGCCCCCAGGGGTCAACCTACGAGCAGTACTTC. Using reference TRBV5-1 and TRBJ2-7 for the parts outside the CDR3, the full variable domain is KAGVTQTPRYLIKTRGQQVTLSCSPISGHRSVSWYQQTPGQGLQFLFEYFSETQRNKGNFPGRFSGRQFSNSRSEMNVSTLELGDSALYLCASSPQGSTYEQYFGPGTRLTVT.

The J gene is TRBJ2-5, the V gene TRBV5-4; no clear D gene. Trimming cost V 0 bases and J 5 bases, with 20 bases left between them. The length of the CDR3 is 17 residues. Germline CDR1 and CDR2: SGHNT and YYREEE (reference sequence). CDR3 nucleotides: TGTGCCAGCAGCTTGGGACCCAATTATCGTGGGCTGGAGACCCAGTACTTC. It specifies CASSLGPNYRGLETQYF.

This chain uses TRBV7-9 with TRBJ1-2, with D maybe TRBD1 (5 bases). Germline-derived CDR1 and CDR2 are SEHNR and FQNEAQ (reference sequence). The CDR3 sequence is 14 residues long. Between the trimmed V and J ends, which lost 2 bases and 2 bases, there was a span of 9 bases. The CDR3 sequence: CASSLLGGNYGYTF. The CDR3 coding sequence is TGTGCCAGCAGCTTATTGGGGGGGAACTATGGCTACACCTTC. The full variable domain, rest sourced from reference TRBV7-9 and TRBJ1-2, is DTGVSQNPRHKITKRGQNVTFRCDPISEHNRLYWYRQTLGQGPEFLTYFQNEAQLEKSRLLSDRFSAERPKGSFSTLEIQRTEQGDSAMYLCASSLLGGNYGYTFGSGTRLTVV.

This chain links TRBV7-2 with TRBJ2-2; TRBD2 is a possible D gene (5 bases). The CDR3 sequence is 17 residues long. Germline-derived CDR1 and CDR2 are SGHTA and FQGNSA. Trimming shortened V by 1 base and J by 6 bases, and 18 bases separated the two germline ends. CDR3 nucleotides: TGTGCCAGCAGCTTAGTTGCTTCGGGATTAGCACCCGGGGAGCTGTTTTTT. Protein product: CASSLVASGLAPGELFF.

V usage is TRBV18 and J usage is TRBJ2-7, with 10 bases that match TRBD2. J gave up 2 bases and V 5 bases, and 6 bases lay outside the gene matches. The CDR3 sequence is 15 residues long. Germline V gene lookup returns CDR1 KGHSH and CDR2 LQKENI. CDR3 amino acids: CASSIAGGNTYEQYF. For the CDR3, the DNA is TGTGCCAGCTCAATAGCGGGGGGAAATACCTACGAGCAGTACTTC. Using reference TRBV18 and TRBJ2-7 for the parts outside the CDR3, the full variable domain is NAGVMQNPRHLVRRRGQEARLRCSPMKGHSHVYWYRQLPEEGLKFMVYLQKENIIDESGMPKERFSAEFPKEGPSILRIQQVVRGDSAAYFCASSIAGGNTYEQYFGPGTRLTVT.

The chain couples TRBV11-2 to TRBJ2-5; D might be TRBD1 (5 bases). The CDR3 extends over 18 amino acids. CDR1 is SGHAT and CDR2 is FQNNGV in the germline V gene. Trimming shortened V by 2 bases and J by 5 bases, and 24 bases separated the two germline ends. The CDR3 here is CASSLTNFMTETVETQYF. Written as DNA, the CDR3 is TGTGCCAGCAGCTTAACAAATTTCATGACAGAAACGGTGGAGACCCAGTACTTC.

The CDR3 spells CASSSPGGNQPQHF. The CDR3 DNA reads as TGTGCCAGCAGCTCCCCAGGGGGCAATCAGCCCCAGCATTTT. The rearrangement links TRBV5-5 to TRBJ1-5, with a tentative D call TRBD1 (6 bases). V lost 3 bases and J lost 2, with 9 bases in between. The length of the CDR3 is 14 residues. Germline V gene sequence: CDR1 SGHKS, CDR2 YYEKEE (reference sequence).

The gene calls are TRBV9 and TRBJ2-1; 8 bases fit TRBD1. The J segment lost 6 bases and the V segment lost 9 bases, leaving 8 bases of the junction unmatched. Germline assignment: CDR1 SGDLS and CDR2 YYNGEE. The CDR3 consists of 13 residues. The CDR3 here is CATGGQALNEQFF. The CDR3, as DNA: TGTGCCACTGGGGGACAGGCCCTCAATGAGCAGTTCTTC.

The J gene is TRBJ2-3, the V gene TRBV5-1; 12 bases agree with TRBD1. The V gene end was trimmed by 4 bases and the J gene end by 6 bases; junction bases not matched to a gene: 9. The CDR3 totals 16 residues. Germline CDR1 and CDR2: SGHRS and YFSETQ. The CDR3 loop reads CASSPGGTGGLDTQYF. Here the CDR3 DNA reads TGCGCCAGCAGCCCTGGTGGGACAGGGGGCTTGGATACGCAGTATTTT.

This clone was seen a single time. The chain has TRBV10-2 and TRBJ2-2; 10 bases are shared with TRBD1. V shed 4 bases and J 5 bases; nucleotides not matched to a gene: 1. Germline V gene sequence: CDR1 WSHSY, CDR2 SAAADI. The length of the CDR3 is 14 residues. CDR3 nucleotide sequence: TGCGCCAGCAGTGGACAGGGGGCGACCGGGGAGCTGTTTTTT. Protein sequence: CASSGQGATGELFF.

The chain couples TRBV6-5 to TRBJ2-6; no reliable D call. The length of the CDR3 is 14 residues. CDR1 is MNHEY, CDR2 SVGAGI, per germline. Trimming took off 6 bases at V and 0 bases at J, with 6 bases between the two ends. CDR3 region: CASRSYSGANVLTF. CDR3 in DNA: TGTGCCAGCAGGTCGTACTCTGGGGCCAACGTCCTGACTTTC.

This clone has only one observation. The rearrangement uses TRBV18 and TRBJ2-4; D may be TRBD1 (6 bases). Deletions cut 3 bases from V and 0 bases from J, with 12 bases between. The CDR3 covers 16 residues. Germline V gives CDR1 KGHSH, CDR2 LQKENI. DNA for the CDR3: TGTGCCAGCTCACCTACAGGGAATCTAGCCAAAAACATTCAGTACTTC. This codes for CASSPTGNLAKNIQYF.

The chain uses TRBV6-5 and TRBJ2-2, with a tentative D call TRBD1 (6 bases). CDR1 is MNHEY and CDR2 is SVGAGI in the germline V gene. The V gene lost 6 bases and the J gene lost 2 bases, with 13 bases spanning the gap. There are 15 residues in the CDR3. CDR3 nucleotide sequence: TGTGCCAGCAGGTCAACGGACAGAAACACCGGGGAGCTGTTTTTT. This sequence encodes CASRSTDRNTGELFF.

CDR3 DNA sequence: TGCGCCAGCAGCCAAGTTCAGGTAAATCAGCCCCAGCATTTT. Amino acids: CASSQVQVNQPQHF. This chain joins TRBV4-1 and TRBJ1-5, with D unclear. CDR1 is MGHRA, CDR2 YSYEKL, per germline. The CDR3 is 14 amino acids. Trimming took 1 base from V and 4 from J, leaving 8 bases between them.

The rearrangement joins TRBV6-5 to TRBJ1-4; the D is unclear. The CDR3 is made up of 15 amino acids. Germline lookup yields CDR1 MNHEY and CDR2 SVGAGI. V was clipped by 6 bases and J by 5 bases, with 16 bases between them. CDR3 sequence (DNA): TGTGCCAGCAGGCCCGGACTTCTAGAAAATGAAAAACTGTTTTTT. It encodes CASRPGLLENEKLFF.

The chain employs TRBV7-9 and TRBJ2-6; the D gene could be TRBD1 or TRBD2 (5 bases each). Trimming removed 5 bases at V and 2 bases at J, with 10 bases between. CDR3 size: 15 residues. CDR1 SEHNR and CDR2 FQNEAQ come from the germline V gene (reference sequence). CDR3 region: CASSPEGTGANVLTF. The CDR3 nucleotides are TGTGCCAGCAGCCCCGAGGGGACTGGGGCCAACGTCCTGACTTTC.

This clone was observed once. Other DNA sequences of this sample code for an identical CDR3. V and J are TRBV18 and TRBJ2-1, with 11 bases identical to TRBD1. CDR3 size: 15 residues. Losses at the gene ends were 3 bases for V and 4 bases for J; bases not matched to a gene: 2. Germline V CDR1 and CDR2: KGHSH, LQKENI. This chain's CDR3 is CASSPGDRGYNEQFF. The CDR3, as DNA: TGTGCCAGCTCACCGGGGGACAGGGGGTACAATGAGCAGTTCTTC.

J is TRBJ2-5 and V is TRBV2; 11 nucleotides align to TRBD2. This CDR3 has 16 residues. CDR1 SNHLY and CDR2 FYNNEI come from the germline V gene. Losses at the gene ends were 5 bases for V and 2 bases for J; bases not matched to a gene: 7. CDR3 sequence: CASSPPGLAVQETQYF. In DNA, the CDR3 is TGTGCCAGCAGTCCCCCGGGACTAGCGGTTCAAGAGACCCAGTACTTC. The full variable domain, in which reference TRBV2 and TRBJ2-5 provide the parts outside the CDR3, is EPEVTQTPSHQVTQMGQEVILRCVPISNHLYFYWYRQILGQKVEFLVSFYNNEISEKSEIFDDQFSVERPDGSNFTLKIRSTKLEDSAMYFCASSPPGLAVQETQYFGPGTRLLVL.